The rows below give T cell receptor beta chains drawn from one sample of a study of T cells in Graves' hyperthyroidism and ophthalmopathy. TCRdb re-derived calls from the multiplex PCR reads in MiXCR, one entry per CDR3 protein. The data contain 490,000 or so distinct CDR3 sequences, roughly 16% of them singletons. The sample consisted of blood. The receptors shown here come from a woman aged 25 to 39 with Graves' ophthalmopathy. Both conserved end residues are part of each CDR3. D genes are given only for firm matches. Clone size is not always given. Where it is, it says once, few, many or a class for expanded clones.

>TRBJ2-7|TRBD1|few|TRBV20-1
CSANPGQGAGSYEQYF
TGCAGTGCTAACCCCGGACAGGGGGCAGGGTCCTACGAGCAGTACTTC
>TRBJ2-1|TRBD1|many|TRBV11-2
CASSLGRTGDNEQFF
TGTGCCAGCAGCTTAGGACGGACAGGGGACAATGAGCAGTTCTTC
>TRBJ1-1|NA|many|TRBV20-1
CSARSYTEAFF
TGCAGTGCTAGGTCGTACACTGAAGCTTTCTTT
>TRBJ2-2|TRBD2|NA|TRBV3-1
CASSQAAGEGGELFF
TGTGCCAGCAGCCAAGCAGCGGGAGAGGGGGGGGAGCTGTTTTTT
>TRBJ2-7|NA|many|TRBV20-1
CSALGGVYEQYF
TGCAGTGCCCTCGGAGGGGTGTACGAGCAGTACTTC
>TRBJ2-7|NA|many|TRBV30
CAWRQGYEQYF
TGTGCCTGGAGGCAGGGCTACGAGCAGTACTTC
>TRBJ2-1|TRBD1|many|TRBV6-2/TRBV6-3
CASSYSLEGQGASYNEQFF
TGTGCCAGCAGTTACTCGCTAGAGGGACAGGGAGCATCCTACAATGAGCAGTTCTTC
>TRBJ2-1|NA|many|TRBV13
CASSPPLGVEFF
TGTGCCAGCAGCCCACCCCTGGGGGTGGAGTTCTTC
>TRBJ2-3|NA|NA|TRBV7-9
CASTQYQGPQYF
TGTGCCAGCACCCAATATCAGGGTCCGCAGTATTTT
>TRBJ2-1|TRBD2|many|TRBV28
CASSAPGTSGKAEQFF
TGTGCCAGCAGTGCCCCCGGGACTAGCGGGAAGGCTGAGCAGTTCTTC
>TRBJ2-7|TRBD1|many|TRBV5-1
CASSLDREYEQYF
TGCGCCAGCAGCCTGGACAGGGAGTACGAGCAGTACTTC
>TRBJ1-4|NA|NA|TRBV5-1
CASQLGWTNEKLFF
TGCGCCAGCCAACTCGGCTGGACTAATGAAAAACTGTTTTTT
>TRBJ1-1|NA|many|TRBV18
CASSPPSRVVNTEAFF
TGTGCCAGCTCACCACCGAGCAGGGTAGTGAACACTGAAGCTTTCTTT
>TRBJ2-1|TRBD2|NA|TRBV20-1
CSAVAGDKWNEQFF
TGCAGTGCAGTAGCGGGAGACAAGTGGAATGAGCAGTTCTTC
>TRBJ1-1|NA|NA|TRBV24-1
CATSESGGVEAFF
TGTGCCACCAGTGAGAGTGGTGGGGTTGAAGCTTTCTTT
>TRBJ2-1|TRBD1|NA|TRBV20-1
CSATGQGASVAGAHNEQFF
TGCAGTGCTACGGGACAGGGGGCTTCGGTAGCGGGAGCTCATAATGAGCAGTTCTTC
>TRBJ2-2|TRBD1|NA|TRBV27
CASSPGTALNTGELFF
TGTGCCAGCAGTCCGGGGACAGCGCTCAACACCGGGGAGCTGTTTTTT
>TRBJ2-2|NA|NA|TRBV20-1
CGGSGTNTGELFF
TGCGGGGGGTCGGGGACGAACACCGGGGAGCTGTTTTTT
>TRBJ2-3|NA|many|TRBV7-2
CASSLDGARPLDTQYF
TGTGCCAGCAGCTTAGACGGGGCGCGCCCCTTAGATACGCAGTATTTT
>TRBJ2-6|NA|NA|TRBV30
CAWSVWSGANVLTF
TGTGCCTGGAGTGTATGGTCTGGGGCCAACGTCCTGACTTTC
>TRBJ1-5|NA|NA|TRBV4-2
CASSQDRGVNQPQHF
TGTGCCAGCAGCCAAGATCGGGGGGTCAATCAGCCCCAGCATTTT
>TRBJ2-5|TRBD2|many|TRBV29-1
CSVAAGGPGTQYF
TGCAGCGTTGCAGCGGGAGGGCCAGGGACCCAGTACTTC
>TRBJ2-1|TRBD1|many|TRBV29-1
CSVTWTGYNEQFF
TGCAGCGTTACCTGGACAGGCTACAATGAGCAGTTCTTC
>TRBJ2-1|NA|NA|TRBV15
CATSFYNEQFF
TGTGCCACCAGCTTCTACAATGAGCAGTTCTTC
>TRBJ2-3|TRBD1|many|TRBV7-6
CASSYSTGLGTDTQYF
TGTGCCAGCAGCTACTCGACAGGGCTGGGGACAGATACGCAGTATTTT
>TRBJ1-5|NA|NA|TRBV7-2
CASSLVAGQNQPQHF
TGTGCCAGCAGCTTAGTGGCAGGCCAAAATCAGCCCCAGCATTTT
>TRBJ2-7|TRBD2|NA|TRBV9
CASSPRGGLAMEQYF
TGTGCCAGCAGCCCTCGTGGAGGACTAGCGATGGAGCAGTACTTC
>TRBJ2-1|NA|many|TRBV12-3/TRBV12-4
CASSPLGNYNEQFF
TGTGCCAGCAGTCCCCTAGGAAACTACAATGAGCAGTTCTTC
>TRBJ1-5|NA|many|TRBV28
CASRLQAFQPQHF
TGTGCCAGCAGGCTACAGGCTTTTCAGCCCCAGCATTTT
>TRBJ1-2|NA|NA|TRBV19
CASSPGPKNYGYTF
TGTGCCAGTAGCCCGGGACCCAAGAACTATGGCTACACCTTC
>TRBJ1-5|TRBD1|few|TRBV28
CASRQGQGAFPNQPQHF
TGTGCCAGCAGACAAGGACAGGGGGCCTTTCCCAATCAGCCCCAGCATTTT
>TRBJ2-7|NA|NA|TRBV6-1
CASSEYDLSYEQYF
TGTGCCAGCAGTGAGTATGACCTTTCCTACGAGCAGTACTTC
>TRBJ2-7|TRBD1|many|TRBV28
CASRPERQGLSSYEQYF
TGTGCCAGCAGGCCTGAACGACAGGGCCTGAGCTCCTACGAGCAGTACTTC
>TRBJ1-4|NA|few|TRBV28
CASSLGQRNEKLFF
TGTGCCAGCAGTTTAGGGCAGCGCAATGAAAAACTGTTTTTT
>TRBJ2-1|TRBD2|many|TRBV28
CASSFQPPSGMSYNEQFF
TGTGCCAGCAGTTTCCAACCCCCTAGCGGGATGTCCTACAATGAGCAGTTCTTC
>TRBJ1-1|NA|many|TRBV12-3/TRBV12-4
CASSSGYVAFF
TGTGCCAGCAGTTCAGGTTATGTAGCTTTCTTT
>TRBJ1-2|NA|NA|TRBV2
CASSRGGIYGYTF
TGTGCCAGCAGCCGGGGGGGCATCTATGGCTACACCTTC
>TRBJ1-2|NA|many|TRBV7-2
CASSLGRTNYGYTF
TGTGCCAGCAGCTTGGGACGGACTAACTATGGCTACACCTTC
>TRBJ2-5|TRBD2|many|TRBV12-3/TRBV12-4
CASSLRTSGSSLETQYF
TGTGCCAGCAGTTTAAGGACTAGCGGTAGTTCTCTGGAGACCCAGTACTTC
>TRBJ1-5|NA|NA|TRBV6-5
CASSYSGVGQPQHF
TGTGCCAGCAGTTACTCGGGAGTCGGTCAGCCCCAGCATTTT
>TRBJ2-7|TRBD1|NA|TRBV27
CASSFRTGAYEQYF
TGTGCCAGCAGTTTTAGGACAGGGGCTTACGAGCAGTACTTC